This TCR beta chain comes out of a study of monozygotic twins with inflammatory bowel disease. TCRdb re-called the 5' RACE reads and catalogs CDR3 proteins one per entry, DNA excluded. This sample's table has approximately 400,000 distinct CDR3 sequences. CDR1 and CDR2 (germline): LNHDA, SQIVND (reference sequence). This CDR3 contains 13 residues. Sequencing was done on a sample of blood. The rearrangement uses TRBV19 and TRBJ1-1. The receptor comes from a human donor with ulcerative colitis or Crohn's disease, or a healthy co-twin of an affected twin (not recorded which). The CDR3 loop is CASSIGSHTEAFF.